This T cell receptor (beta chain) derives from a study of blood T cell repertoires in COVID-19. This clone was detected only once. This table comes from immunoSEQ multiplex PCR, and its TCRdb copy is limited to in-frame clones, with some not included. The sample includes about 230,000 clones, roughly 85% of them seen just once. Germline values: CDR1 MGHRA, CDR2 YSYEKL. Trimming left V 2 bases short and J 1 base short, with 11 bases between. The CDR3 has 15 amino acids. The sample was peripheral blood. The source of this sequence is a woman in her 70s with active or convalescent COVID-19. The V and J genes are TRBV4-1 and TRBJ2-5, with D perhaps matching TRBD1 (5 bases). CDR3 protein: CASSQYGHPQETQYF. CDR3 in DNA: TGCGCCAGCAGCCAATATGGACACCCCCAAGAGACCCAGTACTTC.